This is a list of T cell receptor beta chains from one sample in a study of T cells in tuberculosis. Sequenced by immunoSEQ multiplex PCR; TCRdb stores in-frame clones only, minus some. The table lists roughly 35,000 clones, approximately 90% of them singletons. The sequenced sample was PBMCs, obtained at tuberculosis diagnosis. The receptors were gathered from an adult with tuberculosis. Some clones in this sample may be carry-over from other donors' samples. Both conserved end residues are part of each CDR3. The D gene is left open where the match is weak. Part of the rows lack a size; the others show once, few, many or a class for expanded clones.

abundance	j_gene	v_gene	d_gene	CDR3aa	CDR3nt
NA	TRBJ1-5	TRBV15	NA	CATRRSGGLNQPQHF	TGTGCCACCAGGAGGTCGGGGGGACTAAATCAGCCCCAGCATTTT
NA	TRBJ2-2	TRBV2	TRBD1	CASSETRGRPGELFF	TGTGCCAGCAGTGAAACGAGGGGGCGACCCGGGGAGCTGTTTTTT
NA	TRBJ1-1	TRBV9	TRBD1	CASSVEQGRAFF	TGTGCCAGCAGCGTAGAACAGGGGAGGGCTTTCTTT
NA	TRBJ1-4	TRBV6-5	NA	CASSYAQGNEKLFF	TGTGCCAGCAGTTACGCGCAGGGGAACGAAAAACTGTTTTTT
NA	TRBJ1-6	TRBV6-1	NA	CASSEKQGPIYNSPLHF	TGTGCCAGCAGTGAAAAACAGGGTCCGATCTATAATTCACCCCTCCACTTT
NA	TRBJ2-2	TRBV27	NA	CASSLRQGFYTGELFF	TGTGCCAGCAGTTTACGGCAGGGGTTTTACACCGGGGAGCTGTTTTTT
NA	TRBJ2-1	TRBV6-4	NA	CASSDCPRCEQFF	TGTGCCAGCAGTGACTGTCCCCGGTGTGAGCAGTTCTTC
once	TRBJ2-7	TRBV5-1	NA	CASSLVGQWTHEQYF	TGCGCCAGCAGCTTGGTAGGACAGTGGACCCACGAGCAGTACTTC
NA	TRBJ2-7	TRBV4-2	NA	CASSLGHGNYEQYF	TGTGCCAGCAGCCTAGGACACGGAAATTACGAGCAGTACTTC
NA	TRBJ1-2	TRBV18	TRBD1	CASSQDRGQTDGYTF	TGTGCCAGCTCACAGGACAGGGGGCAAACGGATGGCTACACCTTC
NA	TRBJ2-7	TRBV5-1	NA	CASSSVYYEQYF	TGCGCCAGCAGTTCGGTCTACTACGAGCAGTACTTC
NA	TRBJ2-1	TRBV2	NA	CASTRYYNEQFF	TGTGCCAGCACTAGGTACTACAATGAGCAGTTCTTC
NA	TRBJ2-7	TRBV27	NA	CASSYDRFYEQYF	TGTGCCAGCAGTTACGACAGATTCTACGAGCAGTACTTC
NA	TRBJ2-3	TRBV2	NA	CASGAFGDTQYF	TGTGCCAGCGGAGCGTTCGGAGATACGCAGTATTTT
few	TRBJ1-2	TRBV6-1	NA	CASSREGYGYTF	TGTGCCAGCAGCAGGGAAGGGTATGGCTACACCTTC
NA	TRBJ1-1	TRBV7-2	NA	CASSRTGVMNTEAFF	TGTGCCAGCAGCCGAACCGGGGTTATGAACACTGAAGCTTTCTTT
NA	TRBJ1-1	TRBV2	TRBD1	CARYDRAGMNTEAFF	TGTGCCAGGTATGACAGGGCTGGAATGAACACTGAAGCTTTCTTT
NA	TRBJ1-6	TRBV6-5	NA	CASRKTGSNNSPLHF	TGTGCCAGCAGAAAAACGGGAAGCAATAATTCACCCCTCCACTTT
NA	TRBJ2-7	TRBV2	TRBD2	CASSEWAGTSLHEQYF	TGTGCCAGCAGTGAATGGGCCGGGACTAGCCTCCACGAGCAGTACTTC
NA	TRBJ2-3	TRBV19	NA	CASSMAGREIDTQYF	TGTGCCAGTAGTATGGCGGGGCGAGAGATAGATACGCAGTATTTT
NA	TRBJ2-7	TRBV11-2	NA	CASSFMVTTGSSYEQYF	TGTGCCAGCAGCTTCATGGTTACGACAGGCTCATCCTACGAGCAGTACTTC
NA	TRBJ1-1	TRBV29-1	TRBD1	CSVEYRQGSSYTEAFF	TGCAGCGTTGAGTATAGACAGGGTTCGAGCTACACTGAAGCTTTCTTT
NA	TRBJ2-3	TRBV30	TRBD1	CAWSVQIRRGTDTQYF	TGTGCCTGGAGTGTACAAATCCGCAGGGGGACAGATACGCAGTATTTT
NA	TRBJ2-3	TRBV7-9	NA	CASSLALAGTDTQYF	TGTGCCAGCAGCTTAGCGCTGGCGGGCACAGATACGCAGTATTTT
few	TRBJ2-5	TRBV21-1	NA	CASSKGVPTGAKWETQYF	TGTGCCAGCAGTAAGGGAGTTCCCACGGGCGCGAAGTGGGAGACCCAGTACTTC
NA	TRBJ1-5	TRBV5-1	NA	CASSLSAGPGNQPQHF	TGCGCCAGCAGCTTGTCGGCAGGCCCCGGCAATCAGCCCCAGCATTTT
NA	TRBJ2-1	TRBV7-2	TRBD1	CASSLVSTGAYNEQFF	TGTGCCAGCAGCTTAGTTTCGACAGGGGCCTACAATGAGCAGTTCTTC
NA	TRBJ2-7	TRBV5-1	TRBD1	CASSLQTGQTYEQYF	TGCGCCAGCAGCTTGCAAACGGGACAGACCTACGAGCAGTACTTC
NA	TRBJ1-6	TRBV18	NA	CASTGTEGSPLHF	TGTGCCAGCACAGGGACGGAAGGTTCACCCCTCCACTTT
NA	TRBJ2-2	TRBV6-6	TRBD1	CASTRTGVDTGELFF	TGTGCCAGCACCCGAACAGGGGTGGACACCGGGGAGCTGTTTTTT
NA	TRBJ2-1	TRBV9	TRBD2	CASSVDGSRGRAYDNEQFF	TGTGCCAGCAGCGTAGACGGCTCTCGGGGGAGGGCCTATGACAATGAGCAGTTCTTC
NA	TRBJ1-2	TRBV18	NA	CASSLRGFGGTF	TGTGCCAGCTCACTCAGGGGTTTCGGCGGAACCTTC
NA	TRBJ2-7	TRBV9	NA	CASSVGGESEQYF	TGTGCCAGCAGCGTAGGTGGGGAGAGCGAGCAGTACTTC
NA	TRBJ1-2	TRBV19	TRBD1	CASSIRDSSNYGYTF	TGTGCCAGTAGTATTCGGGACAGTTCTAACTATGGCTACACCTTC
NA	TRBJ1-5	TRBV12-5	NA	CASGFSEPQHF	TGTGCTAGTGGTTTTAGTGAGCCCCAGCATTTT
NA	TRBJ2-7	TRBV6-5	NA	CASSYGAPYEQYF	TGTGCCAGCAGTTATGGGGCCCCCTACGAGCAGTACTTC
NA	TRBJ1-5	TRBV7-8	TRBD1	CASRAQGPGRGSNQPQHF	TGTGCCAGCAGGGCACAGGGGCCCGGGAGGGGTAGCAATCAGCCCCAGCATTTT
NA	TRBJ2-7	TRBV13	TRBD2	CASSLALGSGGMYEQYF	TGTGCCAGCAGCTTAGCCCTAGGGAGCGGGGGTATGTACGAGCAGTACTTC
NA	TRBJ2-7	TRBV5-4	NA	CASSLNTNYEQYF	TGTGCCAGCAGCTTGAATACTAACTACGAGCAGTACTTC
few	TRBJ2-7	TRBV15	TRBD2	CATSSEGPLAGASYEQYF	TGTGCCACCAGCAGTGAGGGGCCACTAGCGGGGGCCAGCTACGAGCAGTACTTC
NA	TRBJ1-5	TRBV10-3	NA	CASNAPNQPQHF	TGTGCCTCTAACGCCCCGAATCAGCCCCAGCATTTT
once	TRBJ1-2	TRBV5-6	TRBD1	CASSLGSGQGADYGYTF	TGTGCCAGCAGCTTGGGGTCGGGACAGGGGGCGGACTATGGCTACACCTTC
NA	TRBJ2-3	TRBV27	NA	CASSYGGAGGYTQYF	TGTGCCAGCAGTTACGGAGGGGCCGGGGGATATACGCAGTATTTT
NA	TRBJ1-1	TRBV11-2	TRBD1	CASSLVGTGGVTEAFF	TGTGCCAGCAGCTTAGTCGGGACAGGGGGTGTCACTGAAGCTTTCTTT
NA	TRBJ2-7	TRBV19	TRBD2	CASSLAGYEQYF	TGTGCCAGTAGTCTAGCGGGCTACGAGCAGTACTTC
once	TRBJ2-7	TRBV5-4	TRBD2	CASSASGGSYEQYF	TGTGCCAGCAGCGCTAGCGGGGGATCCTACGAGCAGTACTTC
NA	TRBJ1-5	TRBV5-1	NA	CASSLRGMSNQPQHF	TGCGCCAGCAGCTTGCGAGGGATGAGCAATCAGCCCCAGCATTTT
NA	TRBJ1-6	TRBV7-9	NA	CASSLRENSPLHF	TGTGCCAGCAGCTTAAGAGAAAATTCACCCCTCCACTTT
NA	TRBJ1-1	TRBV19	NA	CASRKGSNTEAFF	TGTGCCAGTAGGAAGGGGTCGAACACTGAAGCTTTCTTT
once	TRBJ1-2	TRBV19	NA	CASSRNRDNYGYTF	TGTGCCAGTAGCCGAAACAGGGATAACTATGGCTACACCTTC
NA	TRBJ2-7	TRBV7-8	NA	CASSRRDNYEQYF	TGTGCCAGCAGCCGACGGGACAACTACGAGCAGTACTTC
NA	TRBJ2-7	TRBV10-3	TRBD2	CAIKDRLAGYEQYF	TGTGCCATCAAAGATAGGCTAGCGGGCTACGAGCAGTACTTC
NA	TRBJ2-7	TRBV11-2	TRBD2	CASTGVVSGGTSYEQYF	TGTGCCAGCACTGGTGTTGTGAGCGGGGGAACCTCCTACGAGCAGTACTTC